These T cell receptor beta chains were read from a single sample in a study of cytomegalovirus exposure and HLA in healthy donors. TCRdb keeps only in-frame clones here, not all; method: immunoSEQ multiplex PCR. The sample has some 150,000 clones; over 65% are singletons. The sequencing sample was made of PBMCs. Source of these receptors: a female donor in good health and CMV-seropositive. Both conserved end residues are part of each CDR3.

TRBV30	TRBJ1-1	CAWSSGVNTEAFF
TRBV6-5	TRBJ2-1	CASRRLARYNEQFF
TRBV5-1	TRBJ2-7	CASSRDRGLDEQYF
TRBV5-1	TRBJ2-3	CASSFRGGSTDTQYF
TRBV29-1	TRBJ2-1	CSVQSRGTGAGYNEQFF
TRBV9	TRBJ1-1	CASSPTRGGEAEAFF
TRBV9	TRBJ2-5	CASSLGLAGSQETQYF
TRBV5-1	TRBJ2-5	CASSFLPTPEETQYF
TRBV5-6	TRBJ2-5	CASSFTREGETQYF
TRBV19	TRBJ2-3	CASSIGLTRRTSTDTQYF
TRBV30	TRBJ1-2	CAWSNRGWGYTF
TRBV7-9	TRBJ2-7	CSSSPTQVDSYEQYF
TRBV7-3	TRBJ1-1	CASSLGSSTEAFF
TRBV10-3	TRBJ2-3	CAIRDRGRTDTQYF
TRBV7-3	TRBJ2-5	CASSKQGARETQYF
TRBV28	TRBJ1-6	CASSGGTGGSYNSPLHF
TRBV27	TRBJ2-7	CASSLSIQGLPYEQYF
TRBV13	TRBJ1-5	CASSLGPSNQPQHF
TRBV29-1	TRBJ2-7	CSVEERTGGEQYF
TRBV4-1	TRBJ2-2	CASSQVLAGGTGELFF
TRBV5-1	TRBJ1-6	CASSAGQGAYNSPLHF
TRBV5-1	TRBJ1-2	CASSQGGRYDGYTF
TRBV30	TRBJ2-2	CAWSTGQPNTGELFF
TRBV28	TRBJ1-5	CASRKGGAEFNQPQHF
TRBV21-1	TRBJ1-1	CASSKAPGIHAEAFF
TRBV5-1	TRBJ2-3	CASSLGLAGTDTQYF
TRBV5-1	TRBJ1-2	CASSSVPPETLGFNYGYTF